This note documents a single T cell receptor (beta chain) sequence. Its cognate antigen has yet to be identified. The input lacks base qualities; no much larger clone sits a single base away. The data were taken from a study of blood T cell repertoires in COVID-19 (dated by TCRdb to the early 2020s). As for the study more broadly: Samples covering the acute and convalescent phases of COVID-19 were provided by collaborators in the United States, Italy and Spain. Nearly every sample came with metadata listing a de-identified subject ID, COVID-19 status, age in years and sex. The repertoires were made available in a free public database intended to serve as a resource for research on the immune response to SARS-CoV-2. The material from the prospective study consisted of cDNA or gDNA derived from T cells, B-cell-depleted T cells, or PBMCs. Samples came from the ongoing ImmuneRACE study (first 160 participants) plus 1,254 subjects from 6 global collaborators. Where available, HLA class I and class II types were taken from metadata supplied by the sample provider and were not determined by assay-based typing. Deeply sampled blood TCRbeta repertoires from subjects exposed to, actively infected with, or recovered from COVID-19 were included in the dataset. What the authors observed across the whole study: How much clinical and demographic metadata was included differed by source and by participant, and the metadata was provided uncurated.

Enrolling through a virtual design, the prospective study's participants ranged in age from roughly 18 to 89 years and lived across some 23 United States geographic areas. In the prospective study, cohorts were assigned on the basis of participant-reported clinical history obtained from a screening survey and a study questionnaire. Recovered participants in ImmuneRACE Cohort 3 were defined as having two consecutive negative NP/OP PCR tests, clearance from a healthcare professional, or resolution of symptoms. Mobile phlebotomists in the prospective study collected whole blood, serum and a nasopharyngeal or oropharyngeal swab from every participant. Prospective study participants could optionally give additional blood draws and questionnaires over an approximately two-month period. Prospective study blood samples were shipped either frozen or at room temperature before DNA extraction. The immunoSEQ Assay, a bias-controlled multiplex PCR, was used to amplify TCRbeta CDR3 regions from genomic DNA. The original pipeline was this. The number of nucleated cells in each sample was estimated by amplification of reference gene primers within the assay. To quantify the absolute abundance of each unique TCRbeta CDR3 rearrangement, sequence reads were collapsed and filtered. Productive Simpson clonality was computed per sample as the square root of Simpson's diversity index over productive rearrangements. TCRdb retrieved this table from immuneACCESS and kept in-frame rearrangements only. Not all clones are present; in checked studies, unresolved V genes account for under half, and no reason is known for the remainder. The V and J calls and clone size come from that table; D and trimming were worked out from the DNA. This sample comprises 140,000 to 150,000 clones, approximately 80% of them detected only once. Of the sample, about 6% falls within the top ten clones.

Sequenced: PBMCs or T cells enriched from blood (not recorded which). The sequence was obtained from a woman in her 50s who had recovered from COVID-19.

The CDR3 corresponds to CASSPLKRGSETQYF. At the DNA level, the sequence is TGTGCCAGCAGTCCCCTTAAGCGGGGGAGCGAGACCCAGTACTTC. The chain was built from TRBV28 and TRBJ2-5; 8 bases in between match TRBD2. Including the terminal cysteine and phenylalanine, the CDR3 comprises 15 residues. The retained sequence is limited to the CDR3, 45 bases, with the frame set at the first base. From the germline V gene, CDR1 is MDHEN and CDR2 is SYDVKM. Relative to germline, V is missing 5 bases and J is missing 5 bases, with 10 bases of the junction outside any gene match.